Described below is a single TCR beta chain sequence and its context. Its antigen remains unknown. The data are from a study of T cell responses to AZD1222 COVID-19 vaccine. General study findings and limits: Baseline seropositivity characterized only six AZD1222 recipients. Dominant CD4 TCR responses targeted spike regions 160-218 and 743-854. White British donors predominated, females outnumbered males, and clonal diversity was possibly underestimated.

Germline V gene data show CDR1 as MDHEN and CDR2 as SYDVKM. This CDR3 is built from 13 residues. V lost 3 bases and J lost 7, with 9 bases in between. Produced via immunoSEQ multiplex PCR; TCRdb's table is partial and in-frame only. Counted here are under 70,000 clones, 75% to 85% occurring once; the ten biggest clones make up more than 20%. This TCR was recovered from an adult in good health. This chain uses TRBV28 with TRBJ1-4; tentative D call: TRBD1 (6 bases). The sequencing used peripheral blood, collected on day 0 of MenACWY control vaccination. CDR3 DNA: TGTGCCAGCAGTTTTAAGGGGGGTGAAAAACTGTTTTTT. It translates to CASSFKGGEKLFF.